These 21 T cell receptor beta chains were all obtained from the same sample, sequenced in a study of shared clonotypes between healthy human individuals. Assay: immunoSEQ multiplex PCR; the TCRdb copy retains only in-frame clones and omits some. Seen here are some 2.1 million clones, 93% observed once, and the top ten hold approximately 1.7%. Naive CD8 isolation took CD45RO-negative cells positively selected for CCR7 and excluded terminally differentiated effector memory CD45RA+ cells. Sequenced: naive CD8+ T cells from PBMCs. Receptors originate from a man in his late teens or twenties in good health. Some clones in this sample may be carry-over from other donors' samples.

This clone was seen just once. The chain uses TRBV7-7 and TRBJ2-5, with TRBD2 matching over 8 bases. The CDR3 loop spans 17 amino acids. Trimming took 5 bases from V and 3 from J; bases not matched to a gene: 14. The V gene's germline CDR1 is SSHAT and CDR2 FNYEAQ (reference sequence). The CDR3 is CASSQVRRGLVKETQYF. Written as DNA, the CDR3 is TGTGCCAGCAGCCAGGTAAGACGGGGACTAGTAAAAGAGACCCAGTACTTC.

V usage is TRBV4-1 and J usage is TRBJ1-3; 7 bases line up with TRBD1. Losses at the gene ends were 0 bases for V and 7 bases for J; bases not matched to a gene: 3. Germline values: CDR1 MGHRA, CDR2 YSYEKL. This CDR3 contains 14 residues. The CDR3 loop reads CASSQDGTANTIYF. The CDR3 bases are TGCGCCAGCAGCCAAGACGGGACAGCCAACACCATATATTTT.

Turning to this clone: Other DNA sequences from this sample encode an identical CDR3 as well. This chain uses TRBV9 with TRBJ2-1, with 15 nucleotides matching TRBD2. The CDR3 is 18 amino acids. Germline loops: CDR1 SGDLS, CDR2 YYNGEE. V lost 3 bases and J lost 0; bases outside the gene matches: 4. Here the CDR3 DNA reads TGTGCCAGCAGCGGTGGACTAGCGGGAGGGTCCTCCTACAATGAGCAGTTCTTC. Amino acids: CASSGGLAGGSSYNEQFF. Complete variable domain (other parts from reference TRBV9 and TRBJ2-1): DSGVTQTPKHLITATGQRVTLRCSPRSGDLSVYWYQQSLDQGLQFLIQYYNGEERAKGNILERFSAQQFPDLHSELNLSSLELGDSALYFCASSGGLAGGSSYNEQFFGPGTRLTVL.

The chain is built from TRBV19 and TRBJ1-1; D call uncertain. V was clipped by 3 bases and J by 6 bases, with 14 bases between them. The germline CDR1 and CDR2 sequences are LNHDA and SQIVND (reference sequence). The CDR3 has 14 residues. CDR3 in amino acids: CASSINAGSAEAFF. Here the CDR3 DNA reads TGTGCCAGTAGTATTAACGCAGGTAGCGCTGAAGCTTTCTTT. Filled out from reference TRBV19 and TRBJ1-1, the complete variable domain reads DGGITQSPKYLFRKEGQNVTLSCEQNLNHDAMYWYRQDPGQGLRLIYYSQIVNDFQKGDIAEGYSVSREKKESFPLTVTSAQKNPTAFYLCASSINAGSAEAFFGQGTRLTVV.

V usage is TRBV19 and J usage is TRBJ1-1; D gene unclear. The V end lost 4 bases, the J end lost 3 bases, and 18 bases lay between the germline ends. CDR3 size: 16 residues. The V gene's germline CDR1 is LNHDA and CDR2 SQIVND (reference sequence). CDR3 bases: TGTGCCAGTAGTACCCCCTTCGGACCCCGGGACACTGAAGCTTTCTTT. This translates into CASSTPFGPRDTEAFF.

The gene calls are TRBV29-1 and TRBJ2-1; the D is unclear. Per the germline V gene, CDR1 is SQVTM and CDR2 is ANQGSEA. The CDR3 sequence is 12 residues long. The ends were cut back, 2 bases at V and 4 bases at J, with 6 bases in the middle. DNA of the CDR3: TGCAGCGTTGAAAGCCAGTACAATGAGCAGTTCTTC. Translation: CSVESQYNEQFF.

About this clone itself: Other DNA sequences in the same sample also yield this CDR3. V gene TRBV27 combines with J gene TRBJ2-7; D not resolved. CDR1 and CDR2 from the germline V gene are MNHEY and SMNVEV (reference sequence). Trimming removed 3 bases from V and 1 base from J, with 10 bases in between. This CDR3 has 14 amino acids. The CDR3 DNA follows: TGTGCCAGCAGTTTCGGCAGCCTTTCCTACGAGCAGTACTTC. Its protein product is CASSFGSLSYEQYF.

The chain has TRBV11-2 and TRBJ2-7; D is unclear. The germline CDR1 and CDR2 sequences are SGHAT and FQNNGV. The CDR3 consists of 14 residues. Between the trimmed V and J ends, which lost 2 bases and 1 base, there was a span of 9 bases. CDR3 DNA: TGTGCCAGCAGCTTAAAGGGCGGATCCTACGAGCAGTACTTC. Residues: CASSLKGGSYEQYF.

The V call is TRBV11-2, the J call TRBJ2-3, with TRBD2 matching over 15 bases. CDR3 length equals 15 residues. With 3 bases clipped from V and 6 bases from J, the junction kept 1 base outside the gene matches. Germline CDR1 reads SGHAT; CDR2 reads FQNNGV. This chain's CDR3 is CASSLGTSGGDTQYF. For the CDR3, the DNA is TGTGCCAGCAGCTTGGGGACTAGCGGGGGGGATACGCAGTATTTT.

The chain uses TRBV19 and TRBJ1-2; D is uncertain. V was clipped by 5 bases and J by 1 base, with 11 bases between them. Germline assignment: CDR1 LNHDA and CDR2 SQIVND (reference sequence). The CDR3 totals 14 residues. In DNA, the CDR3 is TGTGCCAGTAGTCCCGGACTGAGTAACTATGGCTACACCTTC. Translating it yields CASSPGLSNYGYTF.

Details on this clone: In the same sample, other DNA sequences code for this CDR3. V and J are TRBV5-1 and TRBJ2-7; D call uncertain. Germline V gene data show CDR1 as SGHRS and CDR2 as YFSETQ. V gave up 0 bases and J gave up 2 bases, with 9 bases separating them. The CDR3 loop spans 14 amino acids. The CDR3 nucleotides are TGCGCCAGCAGCTTGGCCGGCGGAACCTACGAGCAGTACTTC. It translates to CASSLAGGTYEQYF.

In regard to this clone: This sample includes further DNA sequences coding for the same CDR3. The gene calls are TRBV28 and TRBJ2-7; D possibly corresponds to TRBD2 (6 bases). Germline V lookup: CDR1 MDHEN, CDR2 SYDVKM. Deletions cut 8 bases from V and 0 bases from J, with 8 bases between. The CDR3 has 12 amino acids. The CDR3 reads CASSGSSYEQYF. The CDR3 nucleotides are TGTGCCAGCTCCGGGAGCTCCTACGAGCAGTACTTC. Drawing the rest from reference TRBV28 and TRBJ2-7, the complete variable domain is DVKVTQSSRYLVKRTGEKVFLECVQDMDHENMFWYRQDPGLGLRLIYFSYDVKMKEKGDIPEGYSVSREKKERFSLILESASTNQTSMYLCASSGSSYEQYFGPGTRLTVT.

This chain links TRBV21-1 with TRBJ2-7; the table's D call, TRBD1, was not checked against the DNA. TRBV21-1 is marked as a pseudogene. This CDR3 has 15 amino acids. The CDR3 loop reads CASNSGVPGRPEQYF. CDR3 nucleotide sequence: TGTGCCAGCAACTCAGGGGTGCCGGGTCGTCCCGAGCAGTACTTC.

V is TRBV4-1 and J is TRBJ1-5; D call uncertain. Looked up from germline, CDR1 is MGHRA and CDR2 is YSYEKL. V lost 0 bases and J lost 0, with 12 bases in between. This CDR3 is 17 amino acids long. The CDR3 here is CASSQDTNRYSNQPQHF. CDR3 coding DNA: TGCGCCAGCAGCCAAGACACAAACCGGTATAGCAATCAGCCCCAGCATTTT.

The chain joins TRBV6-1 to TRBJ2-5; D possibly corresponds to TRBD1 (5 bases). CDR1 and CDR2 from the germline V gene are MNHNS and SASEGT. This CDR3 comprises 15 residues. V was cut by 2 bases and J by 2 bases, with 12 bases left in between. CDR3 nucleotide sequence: TGTGCCAGCAGTGAAAGGAACAGGCTACAAGAGACCCAGTACTTC. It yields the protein CASSERNRLQETQYF.

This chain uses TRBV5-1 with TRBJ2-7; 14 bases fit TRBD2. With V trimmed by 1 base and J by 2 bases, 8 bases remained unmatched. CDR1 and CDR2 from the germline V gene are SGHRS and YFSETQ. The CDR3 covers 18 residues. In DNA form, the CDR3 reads TGCGCCAGCAGCTTGAGAGGACTAGCGGGAGGCCGCACCTACGAGCAGTACTTC. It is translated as CASSLRGLAGGRTYEQYF.

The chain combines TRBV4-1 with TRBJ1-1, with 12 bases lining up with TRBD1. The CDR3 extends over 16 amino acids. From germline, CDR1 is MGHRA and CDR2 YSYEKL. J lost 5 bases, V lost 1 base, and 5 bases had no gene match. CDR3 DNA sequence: TGCGCCAGCAGCCAAGGCAGGGACAGGGGGCAAACTGAAGCTTTCTTT. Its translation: CASSQGRDRGQTEAFF.

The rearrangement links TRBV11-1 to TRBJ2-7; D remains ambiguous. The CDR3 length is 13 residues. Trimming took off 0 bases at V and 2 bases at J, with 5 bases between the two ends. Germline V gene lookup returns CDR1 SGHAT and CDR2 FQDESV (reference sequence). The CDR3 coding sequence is TGTGCCAGCAGCTTAGCAATCCCCTACGAGCAGTACTTC. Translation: CASSLAIPYEQYF.

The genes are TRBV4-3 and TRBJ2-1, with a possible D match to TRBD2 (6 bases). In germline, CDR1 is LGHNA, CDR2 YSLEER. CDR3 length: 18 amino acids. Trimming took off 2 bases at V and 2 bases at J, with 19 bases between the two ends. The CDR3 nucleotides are TGCGCCAGCAGCCAATACTTGGGGGAGACTAGGGCCTACAATGAGCAGTTCTTC. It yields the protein CASSQYLGETRAYNEQFF.

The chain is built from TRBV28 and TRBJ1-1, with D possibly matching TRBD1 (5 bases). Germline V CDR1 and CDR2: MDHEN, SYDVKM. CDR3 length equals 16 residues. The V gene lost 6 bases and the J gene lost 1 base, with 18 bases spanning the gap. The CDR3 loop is CASSPPPEGKNTEAFF. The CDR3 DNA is TGTGCCAGCAGCCCCCCTCCGGAGGGGAAGAACACTGAAGCTTTCTTT. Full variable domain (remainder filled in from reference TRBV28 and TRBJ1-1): DVKVTQSSRYLVKRTGEKVFLECVQDMDHENMFWYRQDPGLGLRLIYFSYDVKMKEKGDIPEGYSVSREKKERFSLILESASTNQTSMYLCASSPPPEGKNTEAFFGQGTRLTVV.

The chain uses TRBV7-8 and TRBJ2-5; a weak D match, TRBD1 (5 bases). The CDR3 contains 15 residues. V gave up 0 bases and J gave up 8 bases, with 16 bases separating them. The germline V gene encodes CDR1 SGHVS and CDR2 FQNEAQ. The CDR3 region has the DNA TGTGCCAGCAGCTTAGCGCAGTCTCTCAGGGATACCCAGTACTTC. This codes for CASSLAQSLRDTQYF.